This is a list of T cell receptor beta chains from one sample in a study of technical replicates of blood from several donors. TCRdb keeps only in-frame clones here, not all; method: immunoSEQ multiplex PCR. This sample has tens of thousands of clones, with 96% found just once. The sample comprised T cells isolated from PBMCs. The receptors were sampled from a human donor in good health. Each CDR3 is given with its conserved first and last residue. Each record gives: J gene, V gene, clone size, CDR3 length, D gene, CDR3 protein, CDR3 DNA. The D gene is left open where the match is weak. Only some rows state a clone size, as once, few, many or a class for expanded clones.

TRBJ2-1	TRBV5-1	.	14	TRBD2	CASSLMTSENEQFF	TGCGCCAGCAGCCTTATGACTAGCGAGAATGAGCAGTTCTTC
TRBJ2-1	TRBV7-3	.	16	.	CASSSPHSSTGNEQFF	TGTGCCAGCAGCTCACCCCACTCCTCCACGGGGAATGAGCAGTTCTTC
TRBJ2-1	TRBV9	.	16	.	CASSVGLAFPYNEQFF	TGTGCCAGCAGCGTAGGCCTAGCCTTCCCCTACAATGAGCAGTTCTTC
TRBJ1-2	TRBV30	.	13	TRBD1	CAWSRQGAYGYTF	TGTGCCTGGAGTCGACAGGGGGCCTATGGCTACACCTTC
TRBJ2-7	TRBV11-3	.	14	TRBD2	CASSTPGLGVEQYF	TGTGCCAGCAGCACCCCGGGACTAGGGGTCGAGCAGTACTTC
TRBJ2-2	TRBV12-5	.	16	TRBD1	CASGPTRQGRAGELFF	TGTGCTAGTGGTCCCACCCGACAGGGAAGGGCCGGGGAGCTGTTTTTT
TRBJ2-5	TRBV19	.	14	TRBD1	CASSIQGAIETQYF	TGTGCCAGTAGTATTCAGGGGGCAATAGAGACCCAGTACTTC
TRBJ2-2	TRBV21-1	.	17	.	CASSKVWREGGTGELFF	TGTGCCAGCAGCAAAGTCTGGAGGGAGGGTGGCACCGGGGAGCTGTTTTTT
TRBJ2-7	TRBV29-1	.	13	.	CSVFWGLSYEQYF	TGCAGCGTTTTTTGGGGCCTCTCCTACGAGCAGTACTTC
TRBJ2-3	TRBV7-2	.	11	.	CATRSTDTQYF	TGTGCTACTAGAAGCACAGATACGCAGTATTTT
TRBJ2-7	TRBV2	.	14	TRBD2	CASSELAGLHEQYF	TGTGCCAGCAGTGAACTAGCGGGACTCCACGAGCAGTACTTC
TRBJ1-4	TRBV7-9	.	16	TRBD1	CASSSPYRGPSEKLFF	TGTGCCAGCAGCTCGCCTTACAGGGGGCCGAGTGAAAAACTGTTTTTT
TRBJ1-4	TRBV7-8	.	15	.	CASRLPMGAGEKLFF	TGTGCCAGCAGATTGCCCATGGGGGCTGGTGAAAAACTGTTTTTT
TRBJ1-3	TRBV6-5	once	16	.	CASSYHPRGSGNTIYF	TGTGCCAGCAGTTACCATCCAAGGGGCTCTGGAAACACCATATATTTT
TRBJ2-1	TRBV27	.	16	.	CASSFPRQTGYNEQFF	TGTGCCAGCAGTTTCCCTCGCCAAACTGGTTATAATGAGCAGTTCTTC
TRBJ2-5	TRBV7-2	once	13	.	CASSSLARETQYF	TGTGCCAGCAGCTCTCTAGCGCGGGAGACCCAGTACTTC
TRBJ1-1	TRBV5-8	.	16	TRBD1	CASSLWSEGASTEAFF	TGTGCCAGCAGCTTGTGGTCGGAGGGGGCTAGCACTGAAGCTTTCTTT
TRBJ2-3	TRBV4-1	.	21	TRBD2	CASSHLTGTSGRAPSTDTQYF	TGCGCCAGCAGCCACCTCACCGGGACTAGCGGGAGGGCCCCTAGCACAGATACGCAGTATTTT
TRBJ1-5	TRBV23-1	.	14	.	CASTRTVSNQPQHF	TGCGCCAGCACCAGGACAGTTAGCAATCAGCCCCAGCATTTT
TRBJ2-7	TRBV4-3	.	17	TRBD2	CASSQTLAGAFTYEQYF	TGCGCCAGCAGCCAAACACTAGCGGGGGCCTTTACCTACGAGCAGTACTTC
TRBJ2-3	TRBV2	.	15	.	CASTYGYGDTDTQYF	TGTGCCAGCACGTATGGGTACGGGGACACAGATACGCAGTATTTT
TRBJ2-3	TRBV5-1	.	15	TRBD1	CASSLVTGIADTQYF	TGCGCCAGCAGCTTGGTGACAGGGATTGCAGATACGCAGTATTTT
TRBJ1-2	TRBV7-2	.	14	.	CASSSGVVGYGYTF	TGTGCCAGCAGCTCAGGGGTCGTTGGCTATGGCTACACCTTC
TRBJ1-1	TRBV18	.	13	.	CASSEGLDRGAFF	TGTGCCAGCTCTGAGGGGCTGGACAGAGGAGCTTTCTTT
TRBJ2-3	TRBV25-1	.	17	TRBD2	CASSDLAVAGGTDTQYF	TGTGCCAGCAGTGATCTGGCGGTAGCGGGAGGAACAGATACGCAGTATTTT
TRBJ1-2	TRBV5-1	few	16	TRBD1	CASSPRTGGDQYGYTF	TGCGCCAGCAGCCCACGGACAGGGGGGGATCAGTATGGCTACACCTTC
TRBJ1-1	TRBV6-5	once	15	.	CASRNFRGDNTEAFF	TGTGCCAGCAGAAACTTTAGGGGCGACAACACTGAAGCTTTCTTT
TRBJ1-2	TRBV28	.	16	.	CASSLTQGFWIHGYTF	TGTGCCAGCAGCCTAACACAGGGCTTCTGGATCCATGGCTACACCTTC
TRBJ2-7	TRBV6-5	once	12	.	CASSTVPYEQYF	TGTGCCAGCAGTACGGTTCCCTACGAGCAGTACTTC
TRBJ2-5	TRBV6-5	.	16	.	CASSYASLLSGETQYF	TGTGCCAGCAGTTATGCTAGCCTACTATCGGGAGAGACCCAGTACTTC
TRBJ2-7	TRBV10-3	.	14	.	CAIGAVDRWGEQYF	TGTGCCATCGGGGCGGTGGACCGGTGGGGTGAGCAGTACTTC
TRBJ2-5	TRBV27	.	14	.	CASSLSSEQETQYF	TGTGCCAGCAGTTTAAGTAGCGAGCAAGAGACCCAGTACTTC